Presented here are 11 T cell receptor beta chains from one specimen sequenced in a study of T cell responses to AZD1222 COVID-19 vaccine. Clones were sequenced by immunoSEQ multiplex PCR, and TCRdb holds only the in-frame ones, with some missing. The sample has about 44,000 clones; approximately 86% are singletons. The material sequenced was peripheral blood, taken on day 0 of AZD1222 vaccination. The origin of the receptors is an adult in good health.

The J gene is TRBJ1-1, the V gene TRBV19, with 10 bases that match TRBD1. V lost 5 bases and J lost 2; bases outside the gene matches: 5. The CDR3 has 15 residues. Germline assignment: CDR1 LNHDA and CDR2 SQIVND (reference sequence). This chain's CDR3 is CASSPRTGGNTEAFF. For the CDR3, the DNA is TGTGCCAGTAGTCCCCGGACAGGGGGAAACACTGAAGCTTTCTTT.

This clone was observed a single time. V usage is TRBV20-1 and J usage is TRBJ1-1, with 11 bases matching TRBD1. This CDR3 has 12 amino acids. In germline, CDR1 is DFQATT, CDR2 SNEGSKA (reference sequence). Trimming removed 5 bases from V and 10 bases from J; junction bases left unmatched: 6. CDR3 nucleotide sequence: TGCAGTGCTCGTGGGACAGGGGGTAGAGCTTTCTTT. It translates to CSARGTGGRAFF.

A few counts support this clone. CDR3 loop: CASSYGPSSYNEQFF. DNA for the CDR3: TGTGCCAGCAGTTACGGCCCGAGCTCCTACAATGAGCAGTTCTTC. The V call is TRBV6-5, the J call TRBJ2-1; D unclear. With 2 bases removed from V and 0 bases from J, the gap between germline ends came to 8 bases. The germline CDR1 and CDR2 sequences are MNHEY and SVGAGI. This CDR3 comprises 15 residues.

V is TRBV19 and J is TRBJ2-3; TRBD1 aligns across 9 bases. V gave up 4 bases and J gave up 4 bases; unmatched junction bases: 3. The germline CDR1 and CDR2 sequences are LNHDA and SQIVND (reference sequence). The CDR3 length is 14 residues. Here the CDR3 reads CASSTGQGSDTQYF. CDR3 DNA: TGTGCCAGTAGTACGGGACAGGGTTCAGATACGCAGTATTTT.

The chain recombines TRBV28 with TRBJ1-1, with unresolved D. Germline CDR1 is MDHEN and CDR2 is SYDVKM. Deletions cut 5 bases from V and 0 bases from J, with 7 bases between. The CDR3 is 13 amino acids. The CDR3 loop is CASSRLLNTEAFF. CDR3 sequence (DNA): TGTGCCAGCAGTAGACTTCTGAACACTGAAGCTTTCTTT.

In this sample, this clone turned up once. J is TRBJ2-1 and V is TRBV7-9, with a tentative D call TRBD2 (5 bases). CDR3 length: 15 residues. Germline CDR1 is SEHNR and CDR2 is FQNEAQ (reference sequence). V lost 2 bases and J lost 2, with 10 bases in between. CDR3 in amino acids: CASSLSGVAYNEQFF. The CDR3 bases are TGTGCCAGCAGCTTATCCGGGGTGGCCTACAATGAGCAGTTCTTC.

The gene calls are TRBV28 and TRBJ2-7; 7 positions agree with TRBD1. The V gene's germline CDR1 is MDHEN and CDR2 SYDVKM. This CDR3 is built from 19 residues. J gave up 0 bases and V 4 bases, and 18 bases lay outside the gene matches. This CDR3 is CASSSLSLRTGPNSYEQYF. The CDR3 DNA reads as TGTGCCAGCAGTTCCCTCTCATTAAGGACAGGACCCAACTCCTACGAGCAGTACTTC. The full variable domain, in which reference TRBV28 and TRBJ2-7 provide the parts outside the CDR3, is DVKVTQSSRYLVKRTGEKVFLECVQDMDHENMFWYRQDPGLGLRLIYFSYDVKMKEKGDIPEGYSVSREKKERFSLILESASTNQTSMYLCASSSLSLRTGPNSYEQYFGPGTRLTVT.

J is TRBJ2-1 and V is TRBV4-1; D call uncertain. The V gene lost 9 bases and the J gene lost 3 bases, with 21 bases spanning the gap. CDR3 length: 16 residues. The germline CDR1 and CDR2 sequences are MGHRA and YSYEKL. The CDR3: CASRPLDLVSYNEQFF. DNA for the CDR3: TGCGCCAGTCGGCCCCTCGACTTAGTCAGCTACAATGAGCAGTTCTTC.

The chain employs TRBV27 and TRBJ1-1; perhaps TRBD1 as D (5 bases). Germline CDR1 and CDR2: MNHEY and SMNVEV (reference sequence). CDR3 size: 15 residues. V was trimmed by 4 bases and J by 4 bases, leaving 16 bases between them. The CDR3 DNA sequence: TGTGCCAGCAGTTCGATACAGGTGTGGGGCACTGAAGCTTTCTTT. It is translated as CASSSIQVWGTEAFF.

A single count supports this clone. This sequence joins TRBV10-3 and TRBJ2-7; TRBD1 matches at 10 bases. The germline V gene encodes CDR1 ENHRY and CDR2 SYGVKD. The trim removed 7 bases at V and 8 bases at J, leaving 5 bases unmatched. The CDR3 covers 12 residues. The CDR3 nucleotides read TGTGCCATCAAGGGGACAGGGGAAAAGCAGTACTTC. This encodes CAIKGTGEKQYF.

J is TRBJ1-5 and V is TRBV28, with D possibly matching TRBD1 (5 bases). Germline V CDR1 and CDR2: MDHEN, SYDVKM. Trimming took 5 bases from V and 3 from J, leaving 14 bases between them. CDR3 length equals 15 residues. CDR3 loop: CASSPPDSDNQPQHF. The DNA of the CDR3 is TGTGCCAGCAGTCCCCCTGACAGCGACAATCAGCCCCAGCATTTT.